This TCR beta chain was captured in a study of response to subunit inactivated influenza vaccine. Study results and caveats: Every seasonal influenza vaccination brings in few new T cells, the authors suggested.

The CDR3 is made up of 15 amino acids. Germline V gene lookup returns CDR1 SEHNR and CDR2 FQNEAQ (reference sequence). V lost 2 bases and J 1 base, leaving 10 bases between the germline ends. Ten or more counts support this clonotype. Its cognate antigen is unknown. TCRdb re-called the RT-PCR reads with MiXCR, one entry per CDR3 protein. Among a few hundred thousand distinct CDR3 sequences listed, roughly 11% were seen once. This sequence originates from a man aged 45-60 years who received an inactivated influenza vaccine. Here the sequenced sample was PBMCs from blood, taken roughly 48 days after vaccination. V and J are TRBV7-9 and TRBJ2-3, with D perhaps TRBD1 (5 bases). In DNA form, the CDR3 reads TGTGCCAGCAGCTTAAACAGGATGGGCACAGATACGCAGTATTTT. Encoded protein: CASSLNRMGTDTQYF.